This T cell receptor (beta chain) stems from a study of T cell responses to AZD1222 COVID-19 vaccine. The repertoire was sequenced with immunoSEQ multiplex PCR; TCRdb's copy has only in-frame clones and lacks some. The table has roughly 72,000 clones, 85% seen once. V lost 2 bases and J lost 4, with 9 bases in between. Germline values: CDR1 LNHNV, CDR2 YYDKDF (reference sequence). CDR3 length equals 14 residues. This TCR was sampled from an adult in good health. The chain recombines TRBV15 with TRBJ1-5; no firm D call. The specimen comprised peripheral blood, sampled on day 0 of AZD1222 vaccination. CDR3 amino acids: CATSRRDTNQPQHF. DNA of the CDR3: TGTGCCACCAGCAGAAGAGACACAAATCAGCCCCAGCATTTT.